These 30 T cell receptor beta chains were sequenced from one sample in a study of blood T cell repertoires in COVID-19. The protocol was immunoSEQ multiplex PCR, while the TCRdb copy is restricted to in-frame clones and leaves out a portion. The table lists 270,000 or so clones, 82% of them singletons, with roughly 3.1% in the top ten. Sequenced input: peripheral blood. These receptors all come from a woman younger than 30 with acute or convalescent COVID-19.

The chain links TRBV29-1 to TRBJ1-1; possibly TRBD1 for D (6 bases). V shed 7 bases and J shed 4 bases, with 13 bases lying between them. The CDR3 runs 12 residues. Germline-derived CDR1 and CDR2 are SQVTM and ANQGSEA. CDR3 sequence: CSALPGATEAFF. Here the CDR3 DNA reads TGCAGCGCCCTTCCAGGGGCCACTGAAGCTTTCTTT. Full variable domain (missing parts from reference TRBV29-1 and TRBJ1-1): SAVISQKPSRDICQRGTSLTIQCQVDSQVTMMFWYRQQPGQSLTLIATANQGSEATYESGFVIDKFPISRPNLTFSTLTVSNMSPEDSSIYLCSALPGATEAFFGQGTRLTVV.

A single count supports this clone. The chain employs TRBV6-4 and TRBJ2-2; 7 bases agree with TRBD1. V gave up 6 bases and J gave up 6 bases; unmatched junction bases: 7. CDR1 and CDR2 from the germline V gene are MRHNA and SNTAGT. There are 14 residues in the CDR3. CDR3 nucleotide sequence: TGTGCCAGCAGACCACAGGGGTCTCCCGGGGAGCTGTTTTTT. This gives the protein CASRPQGSPGELFF.

The CDR3 reads CASDTAGGYNEQFF. The CDR3 DNA reads as TGTGCCAGCGACACGGCAGGGGGTTACAATGAGCAGTTCTTC. The rearrangement uses TRBV18 and TRBJ2-1; TRBD1 agrees at 7 bases. J was trimmed by 4 bases and V by 8 bases; bases with no gene match: 8. The CDR3 covers 14 residues. Germline V gives CDR1 KGHSH, CDR2 LQKENI. Full variable domain (outside the CDR3, taken from reference TRBV18 and TRBJ2-1): NAGVMQNPRHLVRRRGQEARLRCSPMKGHSHVYWYRQLPEEGLKFMVYLQKENIIDESGMPKERFSAEFPKEGPSILRIQQVVRGDSAAYFCASDTAGGYNEQFFGPGTRLTVL.

The gene calls are TRBV4-1 and TRBJ2-1, with 9 bases fitting TRBD2. Per germline, CDR1 MGHRA and CDR2 YSYEKL. The V segment lost 3 bases and the J segment 0 bases; nucleotides outside the gene matches: 3. The CDR3 is made up of 16 amino acids. CDR3 amino acids: CASSQDSGSSYNEQFF. CDR3 DNA sequence: TGCGCCAGCAGCCAGGATAGCGGGAGCTCCTACAATGAGCAGTTCTTC.

The V and J genes are TRBV29-1 and TRBJ2-2; D is possibly TRBD1 (5 bases). The CDR3 has 14 amino acids. From germline, CDR1 is SQVTM and CDR2 ANQGSEA. Trimming removed 4 bases at V and 1 base at J, with 10 bases between. CDR3 amino acids: CSVGVTGNTGELFF. CDR3 in DNA: TGCAGCGTTGGCGTTACAGGGAACACCGGGGAGCTGTTTTTT.

This chain links TRBV28 with TRBJ2-7, with 8 bases that match TRBD2. V shed 6 bases, J shed 1 base, and the junction held 11 bases outside the gene matches. CDR3 length equals 16 residues. Germline V gives CDR1 MDHEN, CDR2 SYDVKM. The CDR3 here is CASRYSPLAGSYEQYF. For the CDR3, the DNA is TGTGCCAGCAGATATTCACCCTTAGCGGGGTCCTACGAGCAGTACTTC.

CDR3 sequence (DNA): TGTGCCACCGTACAGTCCACTGAAGCTTTCTTT. Translated: CATVQSTEAFF. The rearrangement joins TRBV28 to TRBJ1-1; D ambiguous. V was pared by 10 bases and J by 4 bases, with 10 bases between. The germline V gene encodes CDR1 MDHEN and CDR2 SYDVKM. CDR3 length: 11 residues. Full variable domain (outside the CDR3, taken from reference TRBV28 and TRBJ1-1): DVKVTQSSRYLVKRTGEKVFLECVQDMDHENMFWYRQDPGLGLRLIYFSYDVKMKEKGDIPEGYSVSREKKERFSLILESASTNQTSMYLCATVQSTEAFFGQGTRLTVV.

The rearrangement joins TRBV18 to TRBJ2-1; no clear D gene. Trimming took off 3 bases at V and 8 bases at J, with 11 bases between the two ends. Germline CDR1 reads KGHSH; CDR2 reads LQKENI. This CDR3 has 13 amino acids. Here the CDR3 reads CASSPQNRDEQFF. As DNA, the CDR3 is TGTGCCAGCTCACCTCAAAATCGGGATGAGCAGTTCTTC.

The gene calls are TRBV6-6 and TRBJ2-1; 8 bases match TRBD1. The CDR3 sequence is 15 residues long. Germline V lookup: CDR1 MNHNY, CDR2 SVGAGI (reference sequence). With V trimmed by 6 bases and J by 7 bases, 11 bases remained unmatched. The CDR3 DNA follows: TGTGCCAGCAGACCCTTCAGGGGGCTGGGGAATGAGCAGTTCTTC. This sequence encodes CASRPFRGLGNEQFF.

The chain links TRBV9 to TRBJ2-2, with 7 nucleotides matching TRBD2. Germline CDR1 reads SGDLS; CDR2 reads YYNGEE. This CDR3 comprises 14 residues. Trimming removed 2 bases from V and 6 bases from J; junction bases left unmatched: 4. DNA for the CDR3: TGTGCCAGCAGCGTCTCAGCGGGACCCGGGGAGCTGTTTTTT. Translating it yields CASSVSAGPGELFF.

The J gene is TRBJ2-3, the V gene TRBV9, with 7 bases matching TRBD2. Germline V CDR1 and CDR2: SGDLS, YYNGEE. CDR3 size: 13 residues. V shed 1 base and J 10 bases; nucleotides not matched to a gene: 6. Written as DNA, the CDR3 is TGTGCCAGCAGCGTAACTAGCGAGGTTGCGCAGTATTTT. It translates to CASSVTSEVAQYF.

This clone has only one observation. The J gene is TRBJ2-4, the V gene TRBV28, with a possible D match to TRBD1 (5 bases). Trimming left V 1 base short and J 3 bases short, with 13 bases between. The CDR3 is made up of 16 amino acids. CDR1 is MDHEN and CDR2 is SYDVKM in the germline V gene. CDR3 sequence (DNA): TGTGCCAGCAGTTTATTCGGAGACAGAAACAAAAACATTCAGTACTTC. It encodes CASSLFGDRNKNIQYF.

The chain employs TRBV29-1 and TRBJ2-1; D perhaps matches TRBD1 (6 bases). CDR3 length equals 12 residues. In germline, CDR1 is SQVTM, CDR2 ANQGSEA. The V end lost 3 bases, the J end lost 6 bases, and 9 bases lay between the germline ends. The CDR3 protein is CSVEDRVNEQFF. CDR3 DNA: TGCAGCGTTGAGGACAGAGTCAATGAGCAGTTCTTC.

The chain employs TRBV6-1 and TRBJ2-1; 7 nucleotides agree with TRBD2. Trimming cost V 3 bases and J 7 bases; bases outside gene matches: 6. The CDR3 consists of 14 residues. Germline-derived CDR1 and CDR2 are MNHNS and SASEGT. Here the CDR3 reads CASSEAGVLNEQFF. As DNA, the CDR3 is TGTGCCAGCAGTGAGGCGGGGGTGCTGAATGAGCAGTTCTTC.

The chain's CDR3 is CASSLVLAGVVEQFF. The CDR3 region has the DNA TGTGCCAGCAGCTTGGTTCTAGCGGGAGTTGTTGAGCAGTTCTTC. The chain links TRBV5-6 to TRBJ2-1, with 10 bases identical to TRBD2. Trimming cost V 0 bases and J 9 bases; bases outside gene matches: 6. The CDR3 length is 15 residues. Germline V CDR1 and CDR2: SGHDT, YYEEEE. Complete variable domain (other parts from reference TRBV5-6 and TRBJ2-1): DAGVTQSPTHLIKTRGQQVTLRCSPKSGHDTVSWYQQALGQGPQFIFQYYEEEERQRGNFPDRFSGHQFPNYSSELNVNALLLGDSALYLCASSLVLAGVVEQFFGPGTRLTVL.

The rearrangement joins TRBV9 to TRBJ1-5; possible D gene TRBD1, 6 bases. There are 14 residues in the CDR3. In germline, CDR1 is SGDLS, CDR2 YYNGEE. Deletions cut 4 bases from V and 3 bases from J, with 11 bases between. The CDR3 DNA follows: TGTGCCAGCAGCAGTGAGGGGGTCAATCAGCCCCAGCATTTT. It codes for CASSSEGVNQPQHF.

The chain combines TRBV7-8 with TRBJ2-7; 13 bases are shared with TRBD2. The CDR3 runs to 16 residues. With V trimmed by 5 bases and J by 7 bases, 11 bases remained unmatched. CDR1 and CDR2 from the germline V gene are SGHVS and FQNEAQ. CDR3 protein: CASSAGTSGTLGEQYF. As DNA, the CDR3 is TGTGCCAGCAGCGCAGGGACTAGCGGGACATTGGGGGAGCAGTACTTC.

This clone was seen a few times. The chain has TRBV5-1 and TRBJ1-4, with D perhaps matching TRBD1 (6 bases). This CDR3 contains 19 residues. The germline CDR1 and CDR2 sequences are SGHRS and YFSETQ. Trimming left V 3 bases short and J 0 bases short, with 21 bases between. The CDR3, as DNA: TGCGCCAGCAGCTCTGACCCCCGGGGGGCGGCCACAACTAATGAAAAACTGTTTTTT. This gives the protein CASSSDPRGAATTNEKLFF.

V and J are TRBV3-1 (or the pseudogene TRBV3-2) and TRBJ1-1; D is unclear. The CDR3 is 14 amino acids. V shed 2 bases and J shed 1 base, with 8 bases lying between them. Germline values: CDR1 LGHDT, CDR2 YNNKEL (reference sequence). CDR3 DNA: TGTGCCAGCAGCCAATCCCAGGCGAACACTGAAGCTTTCTTT. Its translation is CASSQSQANTEAFF.

The chain carries TRBV7-3 and TRBJ2-1, with TRBD2 matching 7 bases. The CDR3 length is 16 residues. The junction had 8 bases not matched to a gene; V was cut back by 1 base and J by 5 bases. CDR1 is SGHTA and CDR2 is FQGTGA in the germline V gene. The CDR3 bases are TGTGCCAGCAGCTTAAGGGGCGGGAGTATAGACAATGAGCAGTTCTTC. It yields the protein CASSLRGGSIDNEQFF.

This clone appeared once. The gene calls are TRBV27 and TRBJ2-7, with D possibly matching TRBD2 (6 bases). CDR3 length equals 16 residues. V was cut by 0 bases and J by 3 bases, with 15 bases left in between. CDR1 is MNHEY, CDR2 SMNVEV, per germline (reference sequence). The CDR3 sequence is CASSLSWRARDYEQYF. The CDR3 DNA reads as TGTGCCAGCAGTTTATCGTGGAGGGCTCGGGACTACGAGCAGTACTTC.

The chain has TRBV24-1 and TRBJ2-1; 9 positions agree with TRBD2. With 9 bases clipped from V and 6 bases from J, the junction kept 8 bases outside the gene matches. Germline V gives CDR1 KGHDR, CDR2 SFDVKD. This CDR3 spans 14 amino acids. The CDR3 DNA reads TGTGCCACCCAGAGCGGGAGGCCTCCCAATGAGCAGTTCTTC. As protein: CATQSGRPPNEQFF.

The J gene is TRBJ1-2, the V gene TRBV13, with unresolved D. This CDR3 spans 13 amino acids. Per germline, CDR1 PRHDT and CDR2 FYEKMQ (reference sequence). V was cut by 3 bases and J by 6 bases, with 11 bases left in between. Written as DNA, the CDR3 is TGTGCCAGCAGCTTTAAGAAGGGAGATGGCTACACCTTC. Translation gives CASSFKKGDGYTF. The full variable domain, its missing parts supplied by reference TRBV13 and TRBJ1-2, is AAGVIQSPRHLIKEKRETATLKCYPIPRHDTVYWYQQGPGQDPQFLISFYEKMQSDKGSIPDRFSAQQFSDYHSELNMSSLELGDSALYFCASSFKKGDGYTFGSGTRLTVV.

The CDR3 DNA reads TGTGCCAGCAGTTTAAGCCTACGGGGGGCGCAGAACTATGGCTACACCTTC. As protein: CASSLSLRGAQNYGYTF. V and J are TRBV27 and TRBJ1-2; TRBD1 is a possible D gene (6 bases). Germline lookup yields CDR1 MNHEY and CDR2 SMNVEV (reference sequence). CDR3 length: 17 amino acids. Deletions cut 2 bases from V and 2 bases from J, with 18 bases between.

V and J are TRBV28 and TRBJ2-5; no clear D. CDR3 length: 12 amino acids. The V gene's germline CDR1 is MDHEN and CDR2 SYDVKM. V lost 5 bases, J lost 5 bases, and 9 bases lay in between. The DNA of the CDR3 is TGTGCCAGCAGTCGGAGCTGGGAGACCCAGTACTTC. Protein sequence: CASSRSWETQYF.

This chain uses TRBV12-5 with TRBJ2-1; D unclear. Germline CDR1 is LGHNT and CDR2 is FRNRAP. CDR3 length: 12 amino acids. Trimming cost V 0 bases and J 8 bases, with 5 bases left between them. The CDR3 loop reads CASGLVLDEQFF. The CDR3 DNA reads as TGTGCTAGTGGTTTGGTACTGGATGAGCAGTTCTTC.

This rearrangement joins TRBV7-2 to TRBJ2-7; weak D call: TRBD1 (5 bases). CDR1 and CDR2 (germline): SGHTA, FQGNSA. V lost 7 bases and J 4 bases, leaving 8 bases between the germline ends. The CDR3 loop spans 11 amino acids. CDR3 sequence reads: CASKKGYEQYF. The CDR3 region has the DNA TGTGCCAGCAAGAAGGGGTACGAGCAGTACTTC.

This clone occurred a few times. This chain joins TRBV7-9 and TRBJ2-7, with 7 positions matching TRBD1. Per germline, CDR1 SEHNR and CDR2 FQNEAQ (reference sequence). V shed 5 bases and J 5 bases; nucleotides not matched to a gene: 9. The CDR3 totals 14 residues. The CDR3 nucleotides read TGTGCCAGCAGCCCAGAGGGGGCCTGGGACGAGCAGTACTTC. Translation: CASSPEGAWDEQYF.

The rearrangement uses TRBV14 and TRBJ2-1; 10 nucleotides match TRBD1. Unmatched junction bases numbered 14, after V lost 8 bases and J lost 7 bases. The germline gives CDR1 SGHDN, CDR2 FVKESK. This CDR3 spans 16 amino acids. The CDR3 coding sequence is TGTGCCAGCCGAAAGACAGGGGGCAAAGTAACTAATGAGCAGTTCTTC. Amino acid sequence: CASRKTGGKVTNEQFF.

The table lists this clone with a count of one. It is likely a read error, because the conserved phenylalanine at the end of the CDR3 is missing. The DNA is omitted, as the CDR3 cannot be located on it reliably, and the CDR3 follows TCRdb's listing. The V gene is TRBV5-8, the J gene TRBJ1-4; the table names TRBD1, a call not compared with the DNA. The CDR3 adds up to 13 amino acids, both ends counted. Germline CDR1 SGHTS, CDR2 YDEGEE. This CDR3 is CASSPGQGPLLYE.